These 6 T cell receptor beta chains were all obtained from the same sample, sequenced in a study of T cell responses to AZD1222 COVID-19 vaccine. Sequencing used immunoSEQ multiplex PCR; TCRdb keeps in-frame clones, though not all of them. This sample has around 160,000 clones, with 90% to 95% found just once. This sample comprised peripheral blood, obtained 28 days after the second AZD1222 dose. Receptors were obtained from an adult who received the AZD1222 COVID-19 vaccine.

This chain uses TRBV18 with TRBJ1-2; D call uncertain. Trimming removed 5 bases from V and 7 bases from J, with 11 bases in between. The CDR3 length is 12 residues. In germline, CDR1 is KGHSH, CDR2 LQKENI. The CDR3 DNA reads TGTGCCAGCTCAGGCCGGACGGTTGGCTACACCTTC. This gives the protein CASSGRTVGYTF.

V usage is TRBV5-1 and J usage is TRBJ1-2, with TRBD1 matching 7 bases. Germline values: CDR1 SGHRS, CDR2 YFSETQ. CDR3 length: 14 amino acids. V shed 4 bases, J shed 0 bases, and the junction held 3 bases outside the gene matches. The CDR3 spells CASSPGTANYGYTF. The CDR3 coding sequence is TGCGCCAGCAGCCCCGGGACAGCTAACTATGGCTACACCTTC. The whole variable domain, filled in from reference TRBV5-1 and TRBJ1-2, reads KAGVTQTPRYLIKTRGQQVTLSCSPISGHRSVSWYQQTPGQGLQFLFEYFSETQRNKGNFPGRFSGRQFSNSRSEMNVSTLELGDSALYLCASSPGTANYGYTFGSGTRLTVV.

The chain employs TRBV5-1 and TRBJ2-3; D remains unclear. The CDR3 consists of 14 residues. V lost 0 bases and J 2 bases, leaving 7 bases between the germline ends. From germline, CDR1 is SGHRS and CDR2 YFSETQ. The CDR3 nucleotides are TGCGCCAGCAGCTTGGTTTCAGTCACAGATACGCAGTATTTT. Translation gives CASSLVSVTDTQYF.

V gene TRBV3-1 (or the pseudogene TRBV3-2) combines with J gene TRBJ2-1; tentatively, D is TRBD2 (6 bases). The CDR3 is made up of 16 amino acids. Germline CDR1 reads LGHDT; CDR2 reads YNNKEL (reference sequence). Trimming removed 0 bases from V and 12 bases from J, with 21 bases in between. CDR3 nucleotides: TGTGCCAGCAGCCAAGATTTGGGTGAAGGGACTTCCGGGCAGTTCTTC. Translation gives CASSQDLGEGTSGQFF.

The CDR3 DNA is TGCAGCGTTGAATGTTGCAGCTACACCTTC. It translates to CSVECCSYTF. This sequence joins TRBV29-1 and TRBJ1-2; D gene unclear. The CDR3 has 10 residues. From germline, CDR1 is SQVTM and CDR2 ANQGSEA. Trimming stripped 2 bases from V and 9 bases from J, with 7 bases between.

This chain uses TRBV11-3 with TRBJ1-1; a weak D match, TRBD1 (5 bases). This CDR3 spans 13 amino acids. Germline V gene lookup returns CDR1 SGHNT and CDR2 YENEEA. Trimming pared 2 bases from V and 5 bases from J, leaving 9 bases between. The CDR3 nucleotides are TGTGCCAGCAGCTTAATGGCAGGGACTGAAGCTTTCTTT. This encodes CASSLMAGTEAFF.